A single sample is the source of the 14 T cell receptor beta chains below, sequenced in a study of cytomegalovirus exposure and HLA in healthy donors. PCR involved 60 Vbeta and 13 Jbeta primers. Repertoires were generated with immunoSEQ multiplex PCR, while TCRdb's copy carries only in-frame clones and drops some. The sample has 150,000 to 200,000 clones, more than 60% seen once. Specimen: PBMCs. The receptors here all came from a man aged 25-45 years in good health and CMV-seropositive.

The rearrangement links TRBV4-1 to TRBJ2-1; a weak D match, TRBD1 (6 bases). Trimming cost V 3 bases and J 1 base, with 7 bases left between them. In germline, CDR1 is MGHRA, CDR2 YSYEKL. This CDR3 comprises 14 residues. In DNA form, the CDR3 reads TGCGCCAGCAGCCACGGACAGTCCTACAATGAGCAGTTCTTC. Protein: CASSHGQSYNEQFF.

The CDR3 DNA reads TGTGCCAGCAGCCCGGAGACAGGGGTGGAAAAACTGTTTTTT. It encodes CASSPETGVEKLFF. The chain links TRBV25-1 to TRBJ1-4, with TRBD1 matching over 8 bases. The V gene end was trimmed by 6 bases and the J gene end by 8 bases; junction bases not matched to a gene: 8. In germline, CDR1 is MGHDK, CDR2 SYGVNS. This CDR3 comprises 14 residues.

This clone was seen a handful of times. The CDR3 is CASSTGDQHTDTQYF. In DNA, the CDR3 is TGTGCCAGCAGCACGGGGGACCAACACACAGATACGCAGTATTTT. The chain carries TRBV7-9 and TRBJ2-3; D is perhaps TRBD2 (6 bases). The CDR3 covers 15 residues. V lost 5 bases to trimming and J lost 2 bases, with 14 bases between them. From germline, CDR1 is SEHNR and CDR2 FQNEAQ (reference sequence).

This clone was seen a handful of times. The J gene is TRBJ2-3, the V gene TRBV11-1; D is uncertain. The CDR3 has 14 residues. Germline CDR1 and CDR2: SGHAT and FQDESV (reference sequence). Trimming shortened V by 5 bases and J by 1 base, and 10 bases separated the two germline ends. The CDR3 spells CASSPLSGTDTQYF. The CDR3 DNA reads as TGTGCCAGCAGCCCGTTGTCGGGCACAGATACGCAGTATTTT. The whole variable domain, remainder taken from reference TRBV11-1 and TRBJ2-3, is EAEVAQSPRYKITEKSQAVAFWCDPISGHATLYWYRQILGQGPELLVQFQDESVVDDSQLPKDRFSAERLKGVDSTLKIQPAELGDSAMYLCASSPLSGTDTQYFGPGTRLTVL.

The chain couples TRBV7-6 to TRBJ2-2; D unclear. Between the trimmed V and J ends, which lost 4 bases and 3 bases, there was a span of 3 bases. The CDR3 has 12 amino acids. Germline CDR1 reads SGHVS; CDR2 reads FNYEAQ. The CDR3 nucleotides read TGTGCCAGCAGCTCCGACACCGGGGAGCTGTTTTTT. Its translation: CASSSDTGELFF.

The chain employs TRBV15 and TRBJ2-1; D is possibly TRBD2 (6 bases). The CDR3 has 15 amino acids. Trimming shortened V by 1 base and J by 7 bases, and 14 bases separated the two germline ends. CDR1 and CDR2 from the germline V gene are LNHNV and YYDKDF (reference sequence). CDR3 loop: CATSRGPPGTNEQFF. Here the CDR3 DNA reads TGTGCCACCAGCAGAGGACCGCCAGGGACTAATGAGCAGTTCTTC.

As concerns this clone: Other nucleotide sequences from this sample produce the same CDR3. The chain couples TRBV28 to TRBJ2-1, with 14 bases aligning to TRBD2. The V segment lost 6 bases and the J segment 8 bases; nucleotides outside the gene matches: 6. In germline, CDR1 is MDHEN, CDR2 SYDVKM. The CDR3 is made up of 15 amino acids. In DNA form, the CDR3 reads TGTGCCAGCAGACCTCCGGGACTAGCGGGAGATGAGCAGTTCTTC. This codes for CASRPPGLAGDEQFF.

The gene calls are TRBV4-2 and TRBJ1-4; D gene unclear. Trimming left V 0 bases short and J 8 bases short, with 16 bases between. The CDR3 has 16 amino acids. Looked up from germline, CDR1 is LGHNA and CDR2 is YNFKEQ. The CDR3, as DNA: TGTGCCAGCAGCCAAGATCAACAGTTCGGTGGGGAAAAACTGTTTTTT. Its protein product is CASSQDQQFGGEKLFF.

CDR3 DNA sequence: TGTGCCAGCAGCTTATACGAGGGCGCTGAAGCTTTCTTT. It yields the protein CASSLYEGAEAFF. The chain is built from TRBV7-6 and TRBJ1-1; D ambiguous. V was shortened by 2 bases and J by 6 bases, with 10 bases between the two germline ends. The CDR3 length is 13 residues. Looked up from germline, CDR1 is SGHVS and CDR2 is FNYEAQ.

J is TRBJ2-5 and V is TRBV27; D perhaps matches TRBD1 (6 bases). The germline V and J ends were trimmed by 6 bases and 4 bases, with 18 bases remaining between them. The CDR3 runs 15 residues. In germline, CDR1 is MNHEY, CDR2 SMNVEV (reference sequence). The CDR3 sequence is CASSPGTTTRETQYF. The CDR3 bases are TGTGCCAGCAGCCCGGGGACAACAACCAGAGAGACCCAGTACTTC.

The J gene is TRBJ2-1, the V gene TRBV15; the D is unclear. The V end lost 5 bases, the J end lost 1 base, and 24 bases lay between the germline ends. The CDR3 sequence is 19 residues long. Germline CDR1 and CDR2: LNHNV and YYDKDF (reference sequence). The CDR3 nucleotides are TGTGCCACCAGCTCCCCTGGGCGCCGAGTGGGTAGTTCCTACAATGAGCAGTTCTTC. Amino acid sequence: CATSSPGRRVGSSYNEQFF.

CDR3 DNA: TGTGCCACCCAGAGTCGGGAGGCCCACCACACAGATACGCAGTATTTT. Translation: CATQSREAHHTDTQYF. The genes are TRBV21-1 and TRBJ2-3; the table's D call, TRBD2, was not checked against the DNA. TRBV21-1 is described as a pseudogene. CDR3 length: 16 residues.

J is TRBJ2-3 and V is TRBV5-1; possible D gene TRBD2, 6 bases. Trimming shortened V by 0 bases and J by 4 bases, and 9 bases separated the two germline ends. Germline V gene lookup returns CDR1 SGHRS and CDR2 YFSETQ. The CDR3 is made up of 14 amino acids. The CDR3 region is CASSLGERADTQYF. As DNA, the CDR3 is TGCGCCAGCAGCTTGGGGGAGCGGGCAGATACGCAGTATTTT.

The chain joins TRBV27 to TRBJ2-5; no definite D call. The CDR3 runs to 11 residues. Germline CDR1 MNHEY, CDR2 SMNVEV (reference sequence). V was trimmed by 6 bases and J by 0 bases, leaving 2 bases between them. CDR3 sequence reads: CASSYQETQYF. CDR3 bases: TGTGCCAGCAGCTACCAAGAGACCCAGTACTTC.